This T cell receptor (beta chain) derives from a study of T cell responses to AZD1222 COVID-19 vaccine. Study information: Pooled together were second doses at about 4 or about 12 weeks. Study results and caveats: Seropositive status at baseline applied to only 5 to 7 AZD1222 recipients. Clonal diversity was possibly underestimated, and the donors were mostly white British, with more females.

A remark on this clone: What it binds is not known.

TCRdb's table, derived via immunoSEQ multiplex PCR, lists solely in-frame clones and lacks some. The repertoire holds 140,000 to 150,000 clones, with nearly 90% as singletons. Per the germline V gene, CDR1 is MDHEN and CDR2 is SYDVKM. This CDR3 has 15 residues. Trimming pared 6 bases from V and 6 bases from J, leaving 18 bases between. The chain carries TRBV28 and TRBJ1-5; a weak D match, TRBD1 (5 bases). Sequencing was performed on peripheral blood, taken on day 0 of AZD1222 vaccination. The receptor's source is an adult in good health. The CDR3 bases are TGTGCCAGCAGACGTACTGGGGGTAGTAGTCAGCCCCAGCATTTT. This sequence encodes CASRRTGGSSQPQHF. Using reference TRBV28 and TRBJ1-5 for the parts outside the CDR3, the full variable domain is DVKVTQSSRYLVKRTGEKVFLECVQDMDHENMFWYRQDPGLGLRLIYFSYDVKMKEKGDIPEGYSVSREKKERFSLILESASTNQTSMYLCASRRTGGSSQPQHFGDGTRLSIL.